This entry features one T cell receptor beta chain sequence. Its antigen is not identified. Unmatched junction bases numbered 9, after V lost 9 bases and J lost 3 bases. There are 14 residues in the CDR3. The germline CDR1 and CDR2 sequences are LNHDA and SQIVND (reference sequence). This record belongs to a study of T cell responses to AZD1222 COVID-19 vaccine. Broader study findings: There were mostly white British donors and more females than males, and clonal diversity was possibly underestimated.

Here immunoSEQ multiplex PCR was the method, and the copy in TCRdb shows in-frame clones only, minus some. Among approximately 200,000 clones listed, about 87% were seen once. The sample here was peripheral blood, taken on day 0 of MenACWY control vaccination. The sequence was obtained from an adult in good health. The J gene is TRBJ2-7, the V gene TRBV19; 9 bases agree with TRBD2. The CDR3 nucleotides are TGTGCCAGCTCCGGACTAGCGTTGGGCTACGAGCAGTACTTC. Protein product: CASSGLALGYEQYF. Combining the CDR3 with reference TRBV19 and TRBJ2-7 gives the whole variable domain DGGITQSPKYLFRKEGQNVTLSCEQNLNHDAMYWYRQDPGQGLRLIYYSQIVNDFQKGDIAEGYSVSREKKESFPLTVTSAQKNPTAFYLCASSGLALGYEQYFGPGTRLTVT.